The text below deals with one T cell receptor (beta chain). Its antigen is still unknown. Base qualities are missing; no much larger clone stands one base away. The germline V gene yields MNHEY for CDR1 and SVGAGI for CDR2. From cysteine to phenylalanine, the CDR3 is 15 amino acids long. The kept DNA is CDR3 alone, 45 bases in frame from the first base. Cut back by 5 bases and 0 bases, the V and J ends lie 13 bases apart. What the time point label conveys for this sample: about 28 days (+/-7) after the second vaccine dose. According to the study, the label for this sample's treatment or condition signals: meningococcal conjugate vaccine given as trial control. Vaccinee samples were obtained from the UK trials COV001 and COV002, which included a single-blind randomized controlled phase 2/3 trial of AZD1222 (ChAdOx1 nCoV-19) in healthy adults. For TCRbeta chain sequencing, PBMC samples were collected from trial participants at day 0 and at day 28 after the second dose.

The CDR3 regions of human TCRbeta chains were analyzed by immunosequencing. Per the source publication's procedure: TCRs in the repertoires were matched against a reference library of SARS-CoV-2-specific TCRs that had been generated with the MIRA antigen-specificity platform. Breadth meant the fraction of unique TCRs that were SARS-CoV-2-associated, whereas depth meant the fraction of total T cells that were SARS-CoV-2-associated. Using the MIRA data, every spike-specific TCR was mapped to the spike region that the TCR reacted to and assigned to either a CD4 or a CD8 class. Log10-transformed breadth and depth values were compared by one-way ANOVA with Sidak's multiple comparisons tests. In its TCRdb copy, this immuneACCESS table keeps in-frame sequences only and misses some clones. Where compared with another copy, unresolved V genes explain less than half of these, and the others have no known cause. V and J calls and clone size are as listed in that table; D and trimming were resolved from the DNA. The sample table holds fewer than 200,000 clones, of which over 80% were seen once. More than 4% of the sample rests with the top ten.

This entry belongs to a study of T cell responses to AZD1222 COVID-19 vaccine (dated by TCRdb to 2020 to 2023). Regarding the research as a whole: A total of around 240 trial participants underwent TCR sequencing, of whom 200 to 220 had received two doses of AZD1222 and about 26 had received two doses of the MenACWY control vaccine. Trial participants were enrolled into age subgroups of 18-55, 56-69 and 70-plus years, which contained roughly 140, 27 and 60 TCR-sequenced participants, respectively. Paper-wide results and their limitations: CD4 TCRs associated with the vaccine covered the entire spike protein, and the dominant responses were in regions 160-218 and 743-854. Participants were mostly white British and included more females than males, and it was suggested by the authors that clonal diversity may have been underestimated. No day 14 peak-response samples were available, so repertoires were characterized only after the peak T cell response. After two AZD1222 doses, both the breadth and the depth of spike-specific TCRs were significantly higher than at day 0 and than in MenACWY recipients. The 56-69-year group was small, and its depth increase did not reach significance, likely because of low power. Reportedly, almost half of the unique spike-specific TCRs recognized epitopes lying outside the regions that are mutated in the B.1.351 and B.1.1.7 variants. Conclusions about previously exposed vaccinees are limited, since just a handful of AZD1222 recipients were seropositive for SARS-CoV-2 at baseline.

The TCR was taken from an adult who received the MenACWY meningococcal vaccine as a control. Sample: peripheral blood, taken 28 days after the second dose of the MenACWY control vaccine. The V and J segments used are TRBV6-5 and TRBJ1-1; a weak D assignment points to TRBD1 (5 bases agree). The bases are TGTGCCAGCAGTAACGGAGGAGGGGTGAACACTGAAGCTTTCTTT. It translates as CASSNGGGVNTEAFF.